These 27 T cell receptor beta chains were all obtained from the same sample, sequenced in a study of PD-1 blockade in classical Hodgkin lymphoma. TCRdb's copy holds only in-frame clones and misses some; the assay was immunoSEQ multiplex PCR. In the table there are tens of thousands of clones, roughly 90% of which are singletons. Patients all relapsed after autologous stem cell transplantation, and there was variation in brentuximab vedotin exposure. The source material was peripheral blood mononuclear cells (PBMCs), sampled at baseline. These receptors were collected from a human donor with classical Hodgkin lymphoma.

The chain combines TRBV28 with TRBJ2-7; possible D gene TRBD2, 6 bases. Trimming removed 7 bases at V and 0 bases at J, with 10 bases between. Per the germline V gene, CDR1 is MDHEN and CDR2 is SYDVKM. This CDR3 has 13 residues. CDR3 amino acids: CASKVSGSYEQYF. CDR3 DNA sequence: TGTGCCAGCAAGGTTAGCGGCTCCTACGAGCAGTACTTC.

The chain employs TRBV4-1 and TRBJ2-3; the D is unclear. Looked up from germline, CDR1 is MGHRA and CDR2 is YSYEKL. The CDR3 runs 12 residues. The germline V and J ends were trimmed by 3 bases and 5 bases, with 6 bases remaining between them. The CDR3 nucleotides are TGCGCCAGCAGCCATCAAAGAGATACGCAGTATTTT. Translating gives CASSHQRDTQYF.

The V and J genes are TRBV27 and TRBJ1-2, with TRBD1 as a possible D gene (5 bases). This CDR3 contains 16 residues. Germline V gene sequence: CDR1 MNHEY, CDR2 SMNVEV (reference sequence). Deletions cut 0 bases from V and 1 base from J, with 12 bases between. CDR3 sequence reads: CASSLSTGPFNYGYTF. For the CDR3, the DNA is TGTGCCAGCAGTTTATCGACGGGACCTTTTAACTATGGCTACACCTTC.

The chain has TRBV5-4 and TRBJ2-7, with D unclear. The CDR3 length is 13 residues. Germline CDR1 and CDR2: SGHNT and YYREEE (reference sequence). The V gene lost 0 bases and the J gene lost 3 bases, with 7 bases spanning the gap. Here the CDR3 DNA reads TGTGCCAGCAGCTTGGAGGCAGGCTACGAGCAGTACTTC. Its translation: CASSLEAGYEQYF.

The rearrangement uses TRBV19 and TRBJ2-7, with 7 positions matching TRBD1. J was trimmed by 3 bases and V by 5 bases; bases with no gene match: 10. The CDR3 is 15 residues long. Germline lookup yields CDR1 LNHDA and CDR2 SQIVND (reference sequence). CDR3: CASSPEQGLDYEQYF. The DNA of the CDR3 is TGTGCCAGTAGTCCAGAACAGGGGTTGGACTACGAGCAGTACTTC.

The chain is built from TRBV28 and TRBJ2-3; 10 nucleotides agree with TRBD2. With 2 bases clipped from V and 8 bases from J, the junction kept 10 bases outside the gene matches. This CDR3 spans 16 amino acids. Germline CDR1 and CDR2: MDHEN and SYDVKM. The CDR3 protein is CASSLGWIAGGTTQYF. The CDR3 DNA follows: TGTGCCAGCAGTTTAGGGTGGATAGCGGGGGGTACTACGCAGTATTTT.

This rearrangement joins TRBV9 to TRBJ2-1; perhaps TRBD1 as D (5 bases). Trimming left V 0 bases short and J 0 bases short, with 13 bases between. The germline CDR1 and CDR2 sequences are SGDLS and YYNGEE. This CDR3 has 17 amino acids. The CDR3 loop is CASSVVTGVSSYNEQFF. CDR3 sequence (DNA): TGTGCCAGCAGCGTAGTCACAGGTGTGAGCTCCTACAATGAGCAGTTCTTC.

The chain recombines TRBV18 with TRBJ2-1, with a weak D call TRBD1 (5 bases). Trimming stripped 4 bases from V and 7 bases from J, with 11 bases between. The CDR3 runs 13 residues. Germline assignment: CDR1 KGHSH and CDR2 LQKENI. The CDR3 sequence: CASSRAGSNEQFF. The CDR3 nucleotides are TGTGCCAGCTCACGGGCAGGGTCGAATGAGCAGTTCTTC.

This sequence joins TRBV19 and TRBJ2-7, with 10 bases fitting TRBD1. Germline values: CDR1 LNHDA, CDR2 SQIVND (reference sequence). The CDR3 runs 15 residues. The ends lost 5 bases at V and 6 bases at J; junction bases unmatched: 10. The CDR3 DNA is TGTGCCAGTAGTCTTACCGGGACAGGGGTCTCCGAGCAGTACTTC. Amino acids: CASSLTGTGVSEQYF.

The rearrangement uses TRBV4-1 and TRBJ2-7; TRBD2 agrees at 10 bases. Germline V gene lookup returns CDR1 MGHRA and CDR2 YSYEKL. The CDR3 extends over 15 amino acids. The junction had 2 bases not matched to a gene; V was cut back by 2 bases and J by 1 base. The CDR3 reads CASSQQAGGSYEQYF. The CDR3, as DNA: TGCGCCAGCAGCCAACAAGCGGGAGGGTCCTACGAGCAGTACTTC.

V gene TRBV5-1 combines with J gene TRBJ2-3; 8 bases align to TRBD2. The germline V gene encodes CDR1 SGHRS and CDR2 YFSETQ. The CDR3 has 20 residues. With V trimmed by 0 bases and J by 2 bases, 17 bases remained unmatched. CDR3 sequence: CASSLAARVIAGRFTDTQYF. The CDR3 bases are TGCGCCAGCAGCTTGGCCGCCAGAGTCATAGCGGGGCGATTCACAGATACGCAGTATTTT.

The chain has TRBV11-2 and TRBJ1-2, with no clear D. The germline CDR1 and CDR2 sequences are SGHAT and FQNNGV. V was shortened by 1 base and J by 2 bases, with 8 bases between the two germline ends. The CDR3 is made up of 14 amino acids. CDR3 sequence reads: CASSLGARNYGYTF. Here the CDR3 DNA reads TGTGCCAGCAGCTTAGGTGCCCGAAACTATGGCTACACCTTC.

This chain links TRBV10-3 with TRBJ2-5; tentatively, D is TRBD1 or TRBD2 (6 bases each). V was pared by 0 bases and J by 4 bases, with 18 bases between. The germline gives CDR1 ENHRY, CDR2 SYGVKD. This CDR3 is built from 17 residues. CDR3: CAISESRGDLTGETQYF. The CDR3 DNA follows: TGTGCCATCAGTGAGTCAAGGGGGGATCTCACCGGAGAGACCCAGTACTTC.

The chain recombines TRBV11-2 with TRBJ2-7, with D possibly being TRBD2 (6 bases). Germline CDR1 reads SGHAT; CDR2 reads FQNNGV. The CDR3 is 14 amino acids. Deletions cut 4 bases from V and 2 bases from J, with 12 bases between. For the CDR3, the DNA is TGTGCCAGCAGCTACAGCGGGTCTACCTACGAGCAGTACTTC. Amino acid sequence: CASSYSGSTYEQYF.

The rearrangement joins TRBV4-1 to TRBJ2-3, with 9 bases matching TRBD1. Germline V gene lookup returns CDR1 MGHRA and CDR2 YSYEKL. With V trimmed by 0 bases and J by 0 bases, 10 bases remained unmatched. The CDR3 consists of 19 residues. The DNA of the CDR3 is TGCGCCAGCAGCCAAGATGAGTCGTACAGGGGGCGAAGCACAGATACGCAGTATTTT. It encodes CASSQDESYRGRSTDTQYF.

In this sample, this clone turned up once. The rearrangement joins TRBV10-3 to TRBJ1-3; the match to TRBD1 covers 8 bases. J gave up 0 bases and V 11 bases, and 18 bases lay outside the gene matches. CDR1 and CDR2 from the germline V gene are ENHRY and SYGVKD. This CDR3 is 18 amino acids long. CDR3 amino acids: CAARTGTGTLSSGNTIYF. The CDR3 region has the DNA TGTGCCGCCAGGACCGGGACAGGCACGTTAAGCTCTGGAAACACCATATATTTT.

The chain has TRBV13 and TRBJ1-2, with D possibly matching TRBD1 (6 bases). V lost 3 bases and J lost 2, with 19 bases in between. CDR1 is PRHDT, CDR2 FYEKMQ, per germline (reference sequence). The length of the CDR3 is 17 residues. CDR3 DNA sequence: TGTGCCAGCAGCTTCCTCACTTTCTCAACAGGGAACTATGGCTACACCTTC. It codes for CASSFLTFSTGNYGYTF.

V is TRBV14 and J is TRBJ2-5; D not certain. The V and J ends lost 1 base and 4 bases respectively, with 1 base between them. The CDR3 totals 11 residues. The germline V gene encodes CDR1 SGHDN and CDR2 FVKESK. This CDR3 reads CASSQAETQYF. The CDR3 nucleotides read TGTGCCAGCAGCCAAGCAGAGACCCAGTACTTC.

The chain uses TRBV11-2 and TRBJ2-1, with TRBD2 identical over 12 bases. CDR1 is SGHAT and CDR2 is FQNNGV in the germline V gene. Trimming removed 1 base from V and 7 bases from J; junction bases left unmatched: 2. The CDR3 contains 15 residues. The CDR3, as DNA: TGTGCCAGCAGCTTAGGTACTAGCGGGGGGAATGAGCAGTTCTTC. Translated, it gives CASSLGTSGGNEQFF.

The count of this clone is one. The J gene is TRBJ1-2, the V gene TRBV15; a weak D match, TRBD1 (5 bases). Germline V lookup: CDR1 LNHNV, CDR2 YYDKDF (reference sequence). Trimming took 0 bases from V and 4 from J, leaving 9 bases between them. There are 14 residues in the CDR3. As DNA, the CDR3 is TGTGCCACCAGCAGAGATCAGGGAAGCTATGGCTACACCTTC. This gives the protein CATSRDQGSYGYTF.

The chain employs TRBV9 and TRBJ2-5; D is unclear. The germline gives CDR1 SGDLS, CDR2 YYNGEE. The CDR3 sequence is 14 residues long. V was shortened by 0 bases and J by 5 bases, with 11 bases between the two germline ends. The CDR3 region is CASSVDVGLETQYF. In DNA, the CDR3 is TGTGCCAGCAGCGTAGACGTCGGGTTGGAGACCCAGTACTTC. The full variable domain, completed using reference TRBV9 and TRBJ2-5, is DSGVTQTPKHLITATGQRVTLRCSPRSGDLSVYWYQQSLDQGLQFLIQYYNGEERAKGNILERFSAQQFPDLHSELNLSSLELGDSALYFCASSVDVGLETQYFGPGTRLLVL.

The CDR3 DNA reads as TGTGCCAGCAGTTTATGGTCAGGGGGCGGGAAACTGTTTTTT. This codes for CASSLWSGGGKLFF. The chain joins TRBV27 to TRBJ1-4; TRBD1 aligns across 8 bases. This CDR3 spans 14 amino acids. V gave up 1 base and J gave up 11 bases; unmatched junction bases: 6. Germline assignment: CDR1 MNHEY and CDR2 SMNVEV (reference sequence). Full variable domain (rest looked up from reference TRBV27 and TRBJ1-4): EAQVTQNPRYLITVTGKKLTVTCSQNMNHEYMSWYRQDPGLGLRQIYYSMNVEVTDKGDVPEGYKVSRKEKRNFPLILESPSPNQTSLYFCASSLWSGGGKLFFGSGTQLSVL.

This chain connects TRBV18 to TRBJ1-4; D call uncertain. The CDR3 length is 13 residues. V was clipped by 3 bases and J by 6 bases, with 8 bases between them. Looked up from germline, CDR1 is KGHSH and CDR2 is LQKENI. The CDR3 DNA reads as TGTGCCAGCTCACCTAGCATCGATGAAAAACTGTTTTTT. It translates to CASSPSIDEKLFF. Complete variable domain (other parts from reference TRBV18 and TRBJ1-4): NAGVMQNPRHLVRRRGQEARLRCSPMKGHSHVYWYRQLPEEGLKFMVYLQKENIIDESGMPKERFSAEFPKEGPSILRIQQVVRGDSAAYFCASSPSIDEKLFFGSGTQLSVL.

The chain carries TRBV28 and TRBJ1-2; the D is unclear. Looked up from germline, CDR1 is MDHEN and CDR2 is SYDVKM. The CDR3 consists of 15 residues. V lost 2 bases, J lost 3 bases, and 13 bases lay in between. DNA for the CDR3: TGTGCCAGCAGTTTAGGTTTGCTCCTTGACTATGGCTACACCTTC. It encodes CASSLGLLLDYGYTF.

V is TRBV28 and J is TRBJ1-4, with D maybe TRBD1 (5 bases). Trimming pared 7 bases from V and 7 bases from J, leaving 22 bases between. This CDR3 region has 16 residues. Germline loops: CDR1 MDHEN, CDR2 SYDVKM. Written as DNA, the CDR3 is TGTGCCAGCACCCCCAACTGGGGGGATGTTGCTGAAAAACTGTTTTTT. It is translated as CASTPNWGDVAEKLFF.

V and J are TRBV5-1 and TRBJ1-1, with D tentatively TRBD1 (5 bases). The V end was cut by 5 bases, the J end by 4 bases, with 9 bases between. The CDR3 runs to 12 residues. The V gene's germline CDR1 is SGHRS and CDR2 YFSETQ. The CDR3 is CASRKGSTEAFF. DNA for the CDR3: TGCGCCAGCAGAAAGGGGAGCACTGAAGCTTTCTTT.

On this clone itself: Within the sample, other DNA sequences also encode this same CDR3. V is TRBV5-4 and J is TRBJ2-3; weak D call: TRBD1 (5 bases). CDR3 size: 14 residues. Between the trimmed V and J ends, which lost 0 bases and 3 bases, there was a span of 8 bases. Germline V gene data show CDR1 as SGHNT and CDR2 as YYREEE (reference sequence). CDR3 loop: CASSLETVTDTQYF. CDR3 sequence (DNA): TGTGCCAGCAGCTTGGAGACAGTTACAGATACGCAGTATTTT.